This T cell receptor (beta chain) appears in the sequencing data of a study of CD8 T cells in Susac syndrome. As regards this clonotype: A junction end diverges from the germline sequence, so it may reflect a read error.

Per germline, CDR1 SSHAT and CDR2 FNYEAQ (reference sequence). The CDR3 loop spans 16 amino acids. Sequencing of TCR beta drew on CD8+ and CD4+ T cells from blood. The multiple sclerosis control group was made up of treatment-naive patients with stable or active relapsing-remitting disease. Through negative isolation, CD4+ and CD8+ T cells were obtained, while TEMRA cells were enriched using FACS. Reverse transcription used about 0.45 to 1 ug RNA and random hexamers. TCRdb called the immunoSEQ multiplex PCR reads again in MiXCR, with one record for every CDR3 protein. The data show 200,000 to 250,000 distinct CDR3 sequences, 85% to 95% seen once.

Sequencing was performed on CD4+ T cells from PBMCs. The source of this sequence is a human donor with multiple sclerosis. The genes are TRBV7-7 and TRBJ1-5; D is uncertain. The CDR3 nucleotides are TGTGCTAGCAGCTTAGCGGGGTATTATGGCAATCAGCCCCAGCATTTT. Amino acids: CASSLAGYYGNQPQHF.